A single sample is the source of the 26 T cell receptor beta chains below, sequenced in a study of blood T cells in healthy people across ages. For the second PCR, which ran for roughly 6 to 12 cycles, a sample-barcoded 5' primer and a J-beta primer mix were used. One entry per CDR3 protein, called by TCRdb with MiXCR from the 5' RACE reads. This table holds approximately 770,000 distinct CDR3 sequences, over 45% found once. Sequenced: blood. These receptors were taken from a man between 25 and 39 years old in good health.

The J gene is TRBJ2-1, the V gene TRBV6-6; D is undetermined. Germline CDR1 MNHNY, CDR2 SVGAGI (reference sequence). Trimming pared 5 bases from V and 0 bases from J, leaving 14 bases between. The CDR3 runs to 16 residues. The CDR3 region has the DNA TGTGCCAGCAGTGTAAGCCACCCAAGCTCCTACAATGAGCAGTTCTTC. Translated: CASSVSHPSSYNEQFF.

This clonotype was counted a few times. The chain has TRBV20-1 and TRBJ2-3; 9 nucleotides align to TRBD2. V lost 6 bases to trimming and J lost 3 bases; unmatched junction nucleotides: 10. CDR3 length: 15 residues. Per germline, CDR1 DFQATT and CDR2 SNEGSKA (reference sequence). The DNA of the CDR3 is TGCAGTGCCAAGGGTAGTAGCGGGAGTACAGATACGCAGTATTTT. Translated: CSAKGSSGSTDTQYF.

This clonotype was seen only a few times. The chain links TRBV27 to TRBJ2-1; 10 bases are shared with TRBD2. The germline gives CDR1 MNHEY, CDR2 SMNVEV (reference sequence). V lost 6 bases, J lost 4 bases, and 12 bases stayed unmatched. The CDR3 consists of 17 residues. CDR3 bases: TGTGCCAGCAGCTCATCAACGGGACTAGCGTCATACAATGAGCAGTTCTTC. Its protein product is CASSSSTGLASYNEQFF.

V and J are TRBV6-2 or TRBV6-3 and TRBJ2-3; the D call may be TRBD1 or TRBD2 (5 bases each). The CDR3 runs 13 residues. V lost 8 bases and J 1 base, leaving 10 bases between the germline ends. Germline V gene sequence: CDR1 MNHEY, CDR2 SVGEGT. CDR3: CASGRDGTDTQYF. CDR3 bases: TGTGCCAGCGGAAGGGACGGCACAGATACGCAGTATTTT.

The rearrangement links TRBV27 to TRBJ2-5, with unresolved D. Trimming removed 6 bases from V and 6 bases from J, with 14 bases in between. CDR1 and CDR2 (germline): MNHEY, SMNVEV (reference sequence). CDR3 length: 13 residues. CDR3 DNA sequence: TGTGCCAGCAGGAGAAGTGACGCAAAGACCCAGTACTTC. It encodes CASRRSDAKTQYF.

On this clonotype itself: With a much larger clone just one base away, this may be a read error. V is TRBV14 and J is TRBJ2-5; D not resolved. The ends were cut back, 1 base at V and 12 bases at J, with 15 bases in the middle. Germline CDR1 SGHDN, CDR2 FVKESK. The CDR3 is 13 amino acids. The CDR3 DNA is TGTGCCAGCAGCCAAGGTAAAGCCCCATGGAAGTACTTC. Protein: CASSQGKAPWKYF. The whole variable domain, remainder taken from reference TRBV14 and TRBJ2-5, is EAGVTQFPSHSVIEKGQTVTLRCDPISGHDNLYWYRRVMGKEIKFLLHFVKESKQDESGMPNNRFLAERTGGTYSTLKVQPAELEDSGVYFCASSQGKAPWKYFGPGTRLLVL.

This chain connects TRBV5-1 to TRBJ2-1; TRBD1 aligns across 7 bases. CDR1 is SGHRS, CDR2 YFSETQ, per germline. V was clipped by 5 bases and J by 7 bases; unmatched bases: 9. The CDR3 is 14 amino acids. The CDR3 DNA reads as TGCGCCAGCAGTTTCGCTCACAGGGGTAATGAGCAGTTCTTC. Translation gives CASSFAHRGNEQFF. The entire variable domain, with the rest obtained from reference TRBV5-1 and TRBJ2-1, is as follows: KAGVTQTPRYLIKTRGQQVTLSCSPISGHRSVSWYQQTPGQGLQFLFEYFSETQRNKGNFPGRFSGRQFSNSRSEMNVSTLELGDSALYLCASSFAHRGNEQFFGPGTRLTVL.

Only a few counts were recorded for this clonotype. V gene TRBV3-1 combines with J gene TRBJ2-3; D may be TRBD2 (6 bases). CDR3 length equals 15 residues. Trimming stripped 3 bases from V and 1 base from J, with 11 bases between. CDR1 is LGHDT, CDR2 YNNKEL, per germline (reference sequence). CDR3: CASSHRGGGTDTQYF. DNA for the CDR3: TGTGCCAGCAGCCACCGGGGAGGAGGCACAGATACGCAGTATTTT.

This clonotype was observed a few times. The V and J genes are TRBV29-1 and TRBJ2-1, with TRBD2 matching 10 bases. J was trimmed by 8 bases and V by 6 bases; bases with no gene match: 7. The CDR3 is 13 residues long. Germline CDR1 is SQVTM and CDR2 is ANQGSEA. In nucleotides, the CDR3 is TGCAGCGTCGCCTGGACTAGCGGATATGAGCAGTTCTTC. This gives the protein CSVAWTSGYEQFF.

This clonotype was observed a handful of times. This chain joins TRBV7-6 and TRBJ2-1, with D possibly being TRBD1 or TRBD2 (5 bases each). V gave up 1 base and J gave up 5 bases, with 12 bases separating them. From germline, CDR1 is SGHVS and CDR2 FNYEAQ. The length of the CDR3 is 15 residues. Written as DNA, the CDR3 is TGTGCCAGCAGCTTAGTGAGGGGCCGGGACAATGAGCAGTTCTTC. Translation: CASSLVRGRDNEQFF.

V usage is TRBV6-1 and J usage is TRBJ2-3; D gene uncertain. The CDR3 spans 12 residues. Germline values: CDR1 MNHNS, CDR2 SASEGT. V lost 1 base and J 6 bases, leaving 5 bases between the germline ends. In nucleotides, the CDR3 is TGTGCCAGCAGTGAAGGGTGGGATACGCAGTATTTT. Encoded protein: CASSEGWDTQYF.

The chain links TRBV29-1 to TRBJ2-5; D uncertain. The V gene's germline CDR1 is SQVTM and CDR2 ANQGSEA. With 6 bases removed from V and 5 bases from J, the gap between germline ends came to 13 bases. This CDR3 has 12 residues. CDR3 DNA: TGCAGCGTCTCAAGGGTAGACGAGACCCAGTACTTC. It specifies CSVSRVDETQYF.

This clonotype appeared a single time. The genes are TRBV7-9 and TRBJ2-7, with D possibly being TRBD1 or TRBD2 (6 bases each). CDR1 is SEHNR and CDR2 is FQNEAQ in the germline V gene (reference sequence). The V end lost 4 bases, the J end lost 0 bases, and 19 bases lay between the germline ends. The CDR3 spans 17 residues. Written as DNA, the CDR3 is TGTGCCAGCAGCTCTTCTTTGGGGGGCTATAGCTCCTACGAGCAGTACTTC. This translates into CASSSSLGGYSSYEQYF.

The CDR3 loop is CASRGQGSHEQYF. CDR3 DNA: TGTGCCAGCAGGGGACAGGGTTCACACGAGCAGTACTTC. The chain uses TRBV6-1 and TRBJ2-7; 9 bases line up with TRBD1. CDR3 length: 13 amino acids. The germline V gene encodes CDR1 MNHNS and CDR2 SASEGT. With 6 bases clipped from V and 5 bases from J, the junction kept 5 bases outside the gene matches.

The chain is built from TRBV5-6 and TRBJ2-7; the match to TRBD1 covers 8 bases. V was clipped by 6 bases and J by 0 bases; unmatched bases: 8. The CDR3 has 15 residues. Germline assignment: CDR1 SGHDT and CDR2 YYEEEE. In DNA form, the CDR3 reads TGTGCCAGCACCGAAGGACAGGGCTACTCCTACGAGCAGTACTTC. Its translation is CASTEGQGYSYEQYF.

The chain couples TRBV3-1 to TRBJ2-1; D may be TRBD2 (5 bases). V gave up 1 base and J gave up 10 bases, with 8 bases separating them. This CDR3 contains 12 residues. The germline CDR1 and CDR2 sequences are LGHDT and YNNKEL (reference sequence). CDR3 in amino acids: CASSQVREEQFF. The CDR3 region has the DNA TGTGCCAGCAGCCAAGTCCGGGAAGAGCAGTTCTTC.

This clonotype was observed a handful of times. V gene TRBV9 combines with J gene TRBJ1-6, with D unresolved. The V end lost 3 bases, the J end lost 6 bases, and 10 bases lay between the germline ends. The CDR3 extends over 14 amino acids. Germline CDR1 reads SGDLS; CDR2 reads YYNGEE. The CDR3 here is CASSDGSFNSPLHF. The CDR3 region has the DNA TGTGCCAGCAGCGACGGGAGCTTTAATTCACCCCTCCACTTT.

Only a few counts were recorded for this clonotype. The chain is built from TRBV6-1 and TRBJ1-2; 7 bases align to TRBD1. The CDR3 loop spans 15 amino acids. Germline CDR1 is MNHNS and CDR2 is SASEGT. The trim removed 6 bases at V and 5 bases at J, leaving 12 bases unmatched. The CDR3 region is CASSVTPGQMYGYTF. CDR3 sequence (DNA): TGTGCCAGCAGCGTCACTCCGGGACAGATGTATGGCTACACCTTC.

The chain employs TRBV7-2 and TRBJ1-2, with D tentatively TRBD1 (6 bases). CDR3 length: 15 residues. V lost 4 bases, J lost 5 bases, and 17 bases lay in between. The V gene's germline CDR1 is SGHTA and CDR2 FQGNSA. The CDR3 nucleotides are TGTGCCAGCAGCTCACAGGGCGCCCCCCTATATGGCTACACCTTC. It codes for CASSSQGAPLYGYTF.

This chain joins TRBV2 and TRBJ1-1, with D unresolved. CDR1 SNHLY and CDR2 FYNNEI come from the germline V gene. The ends were cut back, 4 bases at V and 1 base at J, with 7 bases in the middle. This CDR3 region has 13 residues. The DNA for the CDR3 is TGTGCCAGCAGTGCTCAGGAGAACACTGAAGCTTTCTTT. Amino acids: CASSAQENTEAFF.

The CDR3 loop reads CASSLVGVEKYF. CDR3 in DNA: TGTGCCAGCAGCTTAGTCGGGGTTGAGAAGTACTTC. The chain carries TRBV7-2 and TRBJ2-4; D is possibly TRBD2 (5 bases). Trimming stripped 1 base from V and 14 bases from J, with 12 bases between. This CDR3 is built from 12 residues. From germline, CDR1 is SGHTA and CDR2 FQGNSA.

This chain joins TRBV27 and TRBJ2-7, with a possible D match to TRBD2 (6 bases). The CDR3 spans 14 residues. The germline V gene encodes CDR1 MNHEY and CDR2 SMNVEV (reference sequence). Trimming cost V 3 bases and J 1 base, with 10 bases left between them. CDR3 sequence: CASSFGTESYEQYF. The CDR3 DNA reads TGTGCCAGCAGTTTTGGGACTGAATCCTACGAGCAGTACTTC.

As regards this clonotype: The junction does not match germline at one end; this may be a read error. The rearrangement uses TRBV29-1 and TRBJ2-4; D uncertain. The germline CDR1 and CDR2 sequences are SQVTM and ANQGSEA. This CDR3 has 15 residues. CDR3 loop: CGVVIAVLAKNIQYF. The CDR3 DNA follows: TGCGGCGTTGTTATTGCAGTTCTAGCCAAAAACATTCAGTACTTC.

V is TRBV28 and J is TRBJ2-5, with D tentatively TRBD1 or TRBD2 (5 bases each). V lost 10 bases to trimming and J lost 11 bases, with 23 bases between them. This CDR3 has 13 amino acids. Germline values: CDR1 MDHEN, CDR2 SYDVKM. CDR3 amino acids: CATIRDGKGEQYF. In nucleotides, the CDR3 is TGTGCCACCATCCGGGACGGGAAAGGGGAGCAGTACTTC.

The chain combines TRBV20-1 with TRBJ2-5; D may correspond to TRBD1 or TRBD2 (5 bases each). The CDR3 consists of 14 residues. Between the trimmed V and J ends, which lost 3 bases and 7 bases, there was a span of 18 bases. Germline values: CDR1 DFQATT, CDR2 SNEGSKA (reference sequence). The CDR3 bases are TGCAGTGCTAGGGGGCGGCGGGCGGATGGGACCCAGTACTTC. Protein: CSARGRRADGTQYF.

The chain recombines TRBV6-1 with TRBJ2-4; TRBD2 aligns across 13 bases. The CDR3 is 15 residues long. V lost 9 bases and J lost 3; bases outside the gene matches: 5. Germline-derived CDR1 and CDR2 are MNHNS and SASEGT. CDR3 residues: CASGTSGANKNIQYF. CDR3 DNA: TGTGCCAGTGGGACTAGCGGGGCCAACAAAAACATTCAGTACTTC.